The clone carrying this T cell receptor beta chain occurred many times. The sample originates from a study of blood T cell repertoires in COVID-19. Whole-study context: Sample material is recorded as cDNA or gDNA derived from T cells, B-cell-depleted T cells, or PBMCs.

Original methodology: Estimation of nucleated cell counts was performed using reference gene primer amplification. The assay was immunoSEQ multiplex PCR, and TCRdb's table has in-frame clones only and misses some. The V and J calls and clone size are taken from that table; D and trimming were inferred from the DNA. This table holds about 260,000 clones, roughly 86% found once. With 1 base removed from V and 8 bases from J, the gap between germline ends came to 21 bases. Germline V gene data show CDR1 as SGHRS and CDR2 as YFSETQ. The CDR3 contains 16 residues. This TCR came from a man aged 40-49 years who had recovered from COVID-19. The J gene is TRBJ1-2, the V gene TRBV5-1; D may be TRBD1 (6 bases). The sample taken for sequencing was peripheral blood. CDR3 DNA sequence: TGCGCCAGCAGCTTGTTATCGACAGGCCCTCTCGGAGGCTACACCTTC. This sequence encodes CASSLLSTGPLGGYTF.